The rows below give T cell receptor beta chains drawn from one sample of a study of blood T cell repertoires in COVID-19. The table came from immunoSEQ multiplex PCR; TCRdb's copy has only in-frame clones and leaves some out. The sample contains fewer than 100,000 clones, approximately 85% of which appear only once. The sequencing input was peripheral blood. These receptors all stem from a middle-aged man with COVID-19, enrolled during active disease. Each CDR3 is given without its conserved first and last residue.

ASSPSGTGVQPQH,TRBV18,TRBJ1-5
ASSASGGAAYGYT,TRBV9,TRBJ1-2
ASSEGGANQPQH,TRBV6-4,TRBJ1-5
ASSYSPSTGHEQY,TRBV6-2/TRBV6-3,TRBJ2-7
ASRQLMNTEAF,TRBV10-2,TRBJ1-1
ASSLRSWAGLF,TRBV28,TRBJ1-4
ASSSDSYGYT,TRBV6-5,TRBJ1-2
ASSYLIGADLYGYT,TRBV6-5,TRBJ1-2
ASSQNLLTGELF,TRBV14,TRBJ2-2
ASSLNSGQNEKLF,TRBV11-2,TRBJ1-4
ASSPNPGLAGQNYNEQF,TRBV27,TRBJ2-1
ASSFIGGNSPLH,TRBV5-4,TRBJ1-6
ASSAPGQGLANYGYT,TRBV5-6,TRBJ1-2
ASSDFGVKVKNIQY,TRBV2,TRBJ2-4
ASSPRTGVETQY,TRBV6-1,TRBJ2-5
ASGIAVTSTDTQY,TRBV7-9,TRBJ2-3
AWSPSTGGFRTEAF,TRBV30,TRBJ1-1
ASSLAQGLGPLH,TRBV11-2,TRBJ1-6
ASSLLLAGVRTDTQY,TRBV7-2,TRBJ2-3
ASSLPSGSNEQF,TRBV3-1/TRBV3-2,TRBJ2-1
ASANGREPTDTQY,TRBV6-5,TRBJ2-3
ASSYGGSGRATQY,TRBV6-5,TRBJ2-3
ASSLAQVGGIQY,TRBV5-4,TRBJ2-4
ASSTHWGDDQPQH,TRBV5-5,TRBJ1-5
SVEGHPPGEQY,TRBV29-1,TRBJ2-7
ASSQFLAGVDTQY,TRBV4-1,TRBJ2-3
ASSLTAGYQPQH,TRBV7-8,TRBJ1-5
ASAGTGGVENIQY,TRBV7-3,TRBJ2-4
ASSKIYSNQPQH,TRBV10-2,TRBJ1-5
AWSVTGRFNQPQH,TRBV30,TRBJ1-5
ASSVAPKSPLH,TRBV25-1,TRBJ1-6
ATLAGGNTHEQF,TRBV6-5,TRBJ2-1
ASRKGLAGGDDNEQF,TRBV19,TRBJ2-1
ASSLAPPGQGSNEKLF,TRBV5-1,TRBJ1-4
ASRSGSYGYT,TRBV19,TRBJ1-2
ASSHIGGGFYNEQF,TRBV3-1/TRBV3-2,TRBJ2-1
ASSTRGGQPQH,TRBV9,TRBJ1-5
ASSLGLGGSTEAF,TRBV14,TRBJ1-1
ASSGQGEAF,TRBV2,TRBJ1-1
ASRTAGVNYGYT,TRBV19,TRBJ1-2
AWSGREGYSNQPQH,TRBV30,TRBJ1-5
SVEDRGTGTYEQY,TRBV29-1,TRBJ2-7
ASSPGTLITYEQY,TRBV7-2,TRBJ2-7
ASRVGTNTYEQY,TRBV2,TRBJ2-7
ASSRTTFRGINYGYT,TRBV6-6,TRBJ1-2
ASRPFRDENTEAF,TRBV6-1,TRBJ1-1
ASSLTRQETQY,TRBV7-2,TRBJ2-5
ASSHPGQGNTEAF,TRBV4-2,TRBJ1-1